Presented here are 21 T cell receptor beta chains from one specimen sequenced in a study of blood T cell repertoires in COVID-19. The data were produced by immunoSEQ multiplex PCR, yet TCRdb's version contains in-frame clones alone and is incomplete. The profile covers 75,000 or so clones, with 88% appearing a single time and around 7.9% taken by the ten largest. The sequenced sample was peripheral blood. These receptors were taken from a man between 70 and 80 years old with acute or convalescent COVID-19.

The rearrangement links TRBV2 to TRBJ2-5; TRBD1 aligns across 9 bases. From germline, CDR1 is SNHLY and CDR2 FYNNEI. Trimming at V came to 7 bases and at J to 4 bases, leaving 7 bases not matched to a gene. The CDR3 consists of 14 residues. The CDR3 sequence is CASTLGQGLETQYF. The CDR3, as DNA: TGTGCCAGCACCCTGGGACAGGGCTTAGAGACCCAGTACTTC.

This sequence joins TRBV7-2 and TRBJ1-2; 8 bases align to TRBD1. The CDR3 contains 15 residues. V lost 5 bases and J lost 8; bases outside the gene matches: 13. CDR1 and CDR2 (germline): SGHTA, FQGNSA. In DNA, the CDR3 is TGTGCCAGCAGCGAAAGTTCGCAGGGGGCGCGGGGCTACACCTTC. This sequence encodes CASSESSQGARGYTF.

In DNA, the CDR3 is TGTGCCAGTAGTGCGGGACAGCTGTCTTCTGGAAACACCATATATTTT. This gives the protein CASSAGQLSSGNTIYF. The chain recombines TRBV19 with TRBJ1-3; TRBD1 aligns across 7 bases. Germline CDR1 reads LNHDA; CDR2 reads SQIVND (reference sequence). The CDR3 contains 16 residues. Unmatched junction bases numbered 8, after V lost 5 bases and J lost 1 base.

This chain uses TRBV5-6 with TRBJ1-5, with D perhaps matching TRBD1 (6 bases). The germline V gene has CDR1 SGHDT and CDR2 YYEEEE. The CDR3 extends over 14 amino acids. Trimming left V 3 bases short and J 2 bases short, with 9 bases between. CDR3 DNA sequence: TGTGCCAGCAGCTGGGGGCAGGGCAATCAGCCCCAGCATTTT. Translation gives CASSWGQGNQPQHF.

This chain links TRBV5-6 with TRBJ2-2; TRBD2 matches at 11 bases. The V gene end was trimmed by 5 bases and the J gene end by 5 bases; junction bases not matched to a gene: 8. This CDR3 is built from 16 residues. In germline, CDR1 is SGHDT, CDR2 YYEEEE. CDR3 in amino acids: CASRKGLAGGTGELFF. The CDR3 nucleotides are TGTGCCAGCAGGAAGGGCCTAGCGGGAGGAACCGGGGAGCTGTTTTTT.

The rearrangement links TRBV11-2 to TRBJ2-1; tentative D call: TRBD2 (5 bases). CDR3 length: 14 residues. CDR1 and CDR2 (germline): SGHAT, FQNNGV. Deletions cut 3 bases from V and 0 bases from J, with 6 bases between. The CDR3 sequence: CASSLDFSYNEQFF. The CDR3 bases are TGTGCCAGCAGCTTGGACTTCTCCTACAATGAGCAGTTCTTC.

The chain combines TRBV11-3 with TRBJ2-1; D gene unclear. The CDR3 extends over 12 amino acids. Deletions cut 1 base from V and 9 bases from J, with 7 bases between. The germline gives CDR1 SGHNT, CDR2 YENEEA. CDR3 sequence reads: CASSLGDFEQFF. The CDR3 DNA is TGTGCCAGCAGCTTAGGAGATTTTGAGCAGTTCTTC.

This chain links TRBV7-9 with TRBJ2-7; TRBD1 matches 10 bases. CDR1 and CDR2 (germline): SEHNR, FQNEAQ (reference sequence). The CDR3 totals 16 residues. The V gene end was trimmed by 3 bases and the J gene end by 0 bases; junction bases not matched to a gene: 5. The CDR3 here is CASSLLGQGVSYEQYF. The DNA for the CDR3 is TGTGCCAGCAGCTTGCTAGGACAGGGGGTCTCCTACGAGCAGTACTTC.

The chain has TRBV28 and TRBJ2-1, with 9 positions matching TRBD2. This CDR3 is built from 17 residues. V was clipped by 6 bases and J by 4 bases; unmatched bases: 13. The germline V gene encodes CDR1 MDHEN and CDR2 SYDVKM. The CDR3 is CASRPDRRTSVYNEQFF. DNA of the CDR3: TGTGCCAGCAGACCGGACAGGAGGACTAGCGTTTACAATGAGCAGTTCTTC.

CDR3 in amino acids: CASSLNGAYGYTF. The CDR3 DNA sequence: TGTGCCAGCAGTTTAAACGGAGCTTATGGCTACACCTTC. The V and J genes are TRBV28 and TRBJ1-2, with no clear D. This CDR3 contains 13 residues. V was cut by 2 bases and J by 5 bases, with 9 bases left in between. Germline CDR1 reads MDHEN; CDR2 reads SYDVKM.

The V call is TRBV19, the J call TRBJ1-2; TRBD1 matches at 7 bases. V gave up 5 bases and J gave up 2 bases; unmatched junction bases: 5. CDR1 LNHDA and CDR2 SQIVND come from the germline V gene (reference sequence). This CDR3 is 14 amino acids long. CDR3 loop: CASSPGQNNYGYTF. The CDR3 DNA reads as TGTGCCAGTAGTCCGGGACAGAACAACTATGGCTACACCTTC.

The rearrangement links TRBV7-2 to TRBJ2-1; D may be TRBD2 (5 bases). V gave up 5 bases and J gave up 10 bases, with 9 bases separating them. The CDR3 is 11 amino acids. Germline V gives CDR1 SGHTA, CDR2 FQGNSA. CDR3 loop: CASSPRLEQFF. DNA of the CDR3: TGTGCCAGCAGCCCCCGACTAGAGCAGTTCTTC.

V usage is TRBV25-1 and J usage is TRBJ2-7; a possible D gene is TRBD1 (6 bases). The CDR3 totals 14 residues. Trimming removed 4 bases at V and 7 bases at J, with 17 bases between. Germline CDR1 reads MGHDK; CDR2 reads SYGVNS. CDR3 in DNA: TGTGCCAGCAGTGGTGACAGGTCCCATGAGGAGCAGTACTTC. It encodes CASSGDRSHEEQYF.

The chain joins TRBV28 to TRBJ2-1; 14 bases fit TRBD2. The germline V gene encodes CDR1 MDHEN and CDR2 SYDVKM. CDR3 length: 18 residues. V was pared by 5 bases and J by 3 bases, with 9 bases of the junction left unmatched. The CDR3 here is CASSTTGLAGDIYNEQFF. DNA for the CDR3: TGTGCCAGCAGTACTACGGGACTAGCGGGAGATATCTACAATGAGCAGTTCTTC.

The chain combines TRBV24-1 with TRBJ2-1; 8 bases map to TRBD2. With V trimmed by 7 bases and J by 9 bases, 10 bases remained unmatched. Germline CDR1 KGHDR, CDR2 SFDVKD. The CDR3 has 14 amino acids. Written as DNA, the CDR3 is TGTGCCACCAGACTTAGCGGGGAAGGGGGTGAGCAGTTCTTC. This codes for CATRLSGEGGEQFF.

The chain uses TRBV4-3 and TRBJ2-2, with 9 bases fitting TRBD1. V shed 4 bases, J shed 1 base, and the junction held 4 bases outside the gene matches. The CDR3 totals 16 residues. Germline assignment: CDR1 LGHNA and CDR2 YSLEER. CDR3 nucleotide sequence: TGCGCCAGCAGCCGTGCGACAGGGGGGAACACCGGGGAGCTGTTTTTT. Its translation: CASSRATGGNTGELFF.

This rearrangement joins TRBV5-1 to TRBJ2-2, with a weak D call TRBD2 (5 bases). The V and J ends lost 0 bases and 4 bases respectively, with 16 bases between them. This CDR3 spans 17 amino acids. Germline CDR1 reads SGHRS; CDR2 reads YFSETQ. CDR3 DNA: TGCGCCAGCAGCTTGGGGGAAACAGCGAGGGTCACCGGGGAGCTGTTTTTT. Translated, it gives CASSLGETARVTGELFF.

The gene calls are TRBV28 and TRBJ1-2, with D unclear. This CDR3 has 14 amino acids. V was pared by 5 bases and J by 8 bases, with 18 bases between. Germline CDR1 reads MDHEN; CDR2 reads SYDVKM. This CDR3 is CASSLPYSSSGYTF. DNA for the CDR3: TGTGCCAGCAGTCTACCCTACAGCTCCTCGGGCTACACCTTC.

V is TRBV10-1 and J is TRBJ1-3; D remains unclear. V was cut by 6 bases and J by 0 bases, with 9 bases left in between. Germline V gives CDR1 WNHNN, CDR2 SYGVQD (reference sequence). The CDR3 contains 14 residues. The CDR3 spells CASRPDSSGNTIYF. The CDR3 DNA is TGCGCCAGCAGACCCGACTCCTCTGGAAACACCATATATTTT.

This clone has only one observation. The chain has TRBV6-2 or TRBV6-3 and TRBJ1-6; D ambiguous. Germline V gives CDR1 MNHEY, CDR2 SVGEGT. V lost 0 bases to trimming and J lost 0 bases, with 12 bases between them. The CDR3 contains 18 residues. The CDR3 region has the DNA TGTGCCAGCAGTTACTCGTCAGGCGCCAGCTCCTATAATTCACCCCTCCACTTT. It translates to CASSYSSGASSYNSPLHF.

This chain connects TRBV10-1 to TRBJ2-4, with a weak D call TRBD1 (6 bases). Germline values: CDR1 WNHNN, CDR2 SYGVQD (reference sequence). Trimming cost V 0 bases and J 13 bases, with 13 bases left between them. The CDR3 totals 13 residues. CDR3 coding DNA: TGCGCCAGCAGTGAGTCGAAGGACAGTCGGCAGTACTTC. Translating it yields CASSESKDSRQYF.